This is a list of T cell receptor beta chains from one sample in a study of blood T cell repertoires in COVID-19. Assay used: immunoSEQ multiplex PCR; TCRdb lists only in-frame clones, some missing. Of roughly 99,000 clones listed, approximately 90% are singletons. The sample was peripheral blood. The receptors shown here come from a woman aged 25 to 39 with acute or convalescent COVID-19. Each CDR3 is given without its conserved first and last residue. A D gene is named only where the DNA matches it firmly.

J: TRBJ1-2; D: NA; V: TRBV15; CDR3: ATSRTGLFDGYT
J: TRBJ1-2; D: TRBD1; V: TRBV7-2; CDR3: ASSLTGGDGYT
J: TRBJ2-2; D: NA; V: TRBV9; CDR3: ASSAVTGELF
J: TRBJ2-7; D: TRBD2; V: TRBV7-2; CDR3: ASSLIGTSGSGYEQY
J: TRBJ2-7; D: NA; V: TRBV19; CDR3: ASSMNRGGYEQY
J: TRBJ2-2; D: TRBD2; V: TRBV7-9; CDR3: ASSPSGRVTAGELF
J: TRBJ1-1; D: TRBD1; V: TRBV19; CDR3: ASSIDRGLDTEAF
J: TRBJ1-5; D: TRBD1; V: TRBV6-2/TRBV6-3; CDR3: ASSRGDSYNQPQH
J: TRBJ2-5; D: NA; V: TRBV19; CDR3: ASSRGQEGETQY
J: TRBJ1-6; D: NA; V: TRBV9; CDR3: ASSVDGLSPLH
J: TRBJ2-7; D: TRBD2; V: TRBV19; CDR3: ASSIVHTGTSGSLFSYEQY
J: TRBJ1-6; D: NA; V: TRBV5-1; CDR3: ASSLVGDNSPLH
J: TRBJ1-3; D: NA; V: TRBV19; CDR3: ASSEKGLRRNTIY
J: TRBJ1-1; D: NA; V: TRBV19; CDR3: ASSIVDRTTTTLLMNTEAF
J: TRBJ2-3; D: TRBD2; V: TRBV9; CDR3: ASSVRLAGPFTDTQY
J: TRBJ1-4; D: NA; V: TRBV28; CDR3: ASSLGQGGGKLF
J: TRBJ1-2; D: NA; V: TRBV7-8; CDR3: ASSLAHYRSLDPGYT
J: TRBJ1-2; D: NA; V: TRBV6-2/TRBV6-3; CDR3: ASSSTNYGYT
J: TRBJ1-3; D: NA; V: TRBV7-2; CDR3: ASSLNGGGNTIY
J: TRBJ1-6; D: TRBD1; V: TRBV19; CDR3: ASSIAIRGQGSYNSPLH
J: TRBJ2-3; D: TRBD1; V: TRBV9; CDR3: ASSVMTGADTQY
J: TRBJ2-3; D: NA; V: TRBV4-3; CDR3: ASSQDVSGRGGTDTQY
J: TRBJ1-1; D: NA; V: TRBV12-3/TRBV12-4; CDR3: ASRVREEAF
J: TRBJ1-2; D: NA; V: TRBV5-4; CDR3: ASSFDKNYGYT
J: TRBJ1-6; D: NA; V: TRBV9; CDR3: ASSTGDRLNSPLH
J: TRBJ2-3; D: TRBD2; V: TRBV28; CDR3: ASNGGLAGGDTQY
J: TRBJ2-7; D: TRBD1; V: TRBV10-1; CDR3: ASSETGSGEQY
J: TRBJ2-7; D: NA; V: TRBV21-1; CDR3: ASRNGGEEY
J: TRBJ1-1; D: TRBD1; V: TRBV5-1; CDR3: ASSSGQGWTEAF
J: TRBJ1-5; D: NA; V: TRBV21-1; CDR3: ASSKNPRSGGGNQPQH
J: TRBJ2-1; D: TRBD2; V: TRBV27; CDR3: ASSLISGWGGEQF
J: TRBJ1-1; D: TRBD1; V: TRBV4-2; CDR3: ASSRSTGDTEAF
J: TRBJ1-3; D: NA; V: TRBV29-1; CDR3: SGGSSGNTIY
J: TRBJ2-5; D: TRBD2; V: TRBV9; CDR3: ASSVLMGGGETQY
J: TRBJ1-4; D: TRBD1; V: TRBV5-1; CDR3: ASSIDDRGREKLF
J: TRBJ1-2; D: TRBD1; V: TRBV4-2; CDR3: ASSQDLVQGYGYT
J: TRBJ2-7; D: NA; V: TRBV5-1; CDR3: ASSWEDTYEQY
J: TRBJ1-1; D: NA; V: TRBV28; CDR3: ASSLRVNTEAF
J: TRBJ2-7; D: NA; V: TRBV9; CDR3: ASSAAGVGPYEQY
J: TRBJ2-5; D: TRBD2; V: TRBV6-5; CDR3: ASSYSGSIAETQY
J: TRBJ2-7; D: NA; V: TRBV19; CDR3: ASSYSSGEYEQY
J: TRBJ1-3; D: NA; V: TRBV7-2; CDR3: ASSPDISGNTIY